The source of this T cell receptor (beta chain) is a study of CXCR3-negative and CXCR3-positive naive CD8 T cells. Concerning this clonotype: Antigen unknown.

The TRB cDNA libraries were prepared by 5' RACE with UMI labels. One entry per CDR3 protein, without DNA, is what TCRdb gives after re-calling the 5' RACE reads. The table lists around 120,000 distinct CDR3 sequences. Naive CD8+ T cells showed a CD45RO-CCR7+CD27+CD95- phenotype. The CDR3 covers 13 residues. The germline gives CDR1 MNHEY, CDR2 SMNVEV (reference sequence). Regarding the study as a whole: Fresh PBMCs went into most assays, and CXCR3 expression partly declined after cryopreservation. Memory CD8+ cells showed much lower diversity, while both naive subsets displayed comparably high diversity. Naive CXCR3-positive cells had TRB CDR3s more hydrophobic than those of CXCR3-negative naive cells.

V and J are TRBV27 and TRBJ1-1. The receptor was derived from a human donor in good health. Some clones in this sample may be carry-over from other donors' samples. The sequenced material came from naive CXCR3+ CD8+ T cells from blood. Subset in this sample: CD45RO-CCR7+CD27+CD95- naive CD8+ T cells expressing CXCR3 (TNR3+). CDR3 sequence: CASSLTWQTVAFF.